The 19 T cell receptor beta chains given below trace back to one sample, sequenced in a study of blood T cell repertoires in COVID-19. Clones were read by immunoSEQ multiplex PCR, and TCRdb kept only the in-frame ones, dropping some. The sample includes 100,000 or so clones, roughly four fifths of them seen just once. The sequencing input was peripheral blood. The receptors shown here come from a woman of 80 years or more with acute or convalescent COVID-19.

This clone was seen only a few times. The chain employs TRBV28 and TRBJ2-3, with D possibly being TRBD2 (5 bases). From germline, CDR1 is MDHEN and CDR2 SYDVKM. The V and J ends lost 6 bases and 0 bases respectively, with 16 bases between them. The CDR3 covers 16 residues. CDR3: CASSSSSGSSTDTQYF. CDR3 nucleotides: TGTGCCAGCAGCTCGTCCAGCGGTTCTAGCACAGATACGCAGTATTTT.

The V and J genes are TRBV7-9 and TRBJ2-2, with 8 bases fitting TRBD1. V shed 4 bases and J 3 bases; nucleotides not matched to a gene: 4. The CDR3 extends over 15 amino acids. Germline CDR1 SEHNR, CDR2 FQNEAQ (reference sequence). The CDR3 loop is CASSSGTGDTGELFF. Written as DNA, the CDR3 is TGTGCCAGCAGCTCTGGGACAGGAGACACCGGGGAGCTGTTTTTT. Full variable domain (outside the CDR3, taken from reference TRBV7-9 and TRBJ2-2): DTGVSQNPRHKITKRGQNVTFRCDPISEHNRLYWYRQTLGQGPEFLTYFQNEAQLEKSRLLSDRFSAERPKGSFSTLEIQRTEQGDSAMYLCASSSGTGDTGELFFGEGSRLTVL.

The V gene is TRBV2, the J gene TRBJ2-3; no reliable D call. The CDR3 loop spans 12 amino acids. Between the trimmed V and J ends, which lost 1 base and 6 bases, there was a span of 5 bases. Germline V gene data show CDR1 as SNHLY and CDR2 as FYNNEI. For the CDR3, the DNA is TGTGCCAGCAGTGAAGTGTCGGATACGCAGTATTTT. Protein sequence: CASSEVSDTQYF.

The genes are TRBV6-5 and TRBJ2-7; unclear D gene. Trimming left V 3 bases short and J 0 bases short, with 12 bases between. Germline values: CDR1 MNHEY, CDR2 SVGAGI. This CDR3 comprises 15 residues. CDR3 nucleotides: TGTGCCAGCAGTTATTTAGAGGCTAACTCCTACGAGCAGTACGTC. Translating it yields CASSYLEANSYEQYV.

The chain uses TRBV6-4 and TRBJ2-1; 11 positions agree with TRBD2. Germline loops: CDR1 MRHNA, CDR2 SNTAGT. The V segment lost 8 bases and the J segment 4 bases; nucleotides outside the gene matches: 4. The CDR3 has 14 residues. CDR3 region: CASGGLAEYNEQFF. CDR3 coding DNA: TGTGCCAGCGGGGGACTAGCGGAGTACAATGAGCAGTTCTTC.

The chain joins TRBV27 to TRBJ2-7; 7 nucleotides line up with TRBD1. Germline assignment: CDR1 MNHEY and CDR2 SMNVEV (reference sequence). The ends lost 6 bases at V and 3 bases at J; junction bases unmatched: 11. This CDR3 has 15 amino acids. CDR3 in amino acids: CASRLIGQEYYEQYV. The CDR3 DNA sequence: TGTGCCAGCAGACTTATTGGACAGGAATACTACGAGCAGTACGTC.

The chain recombines TRBV6-2 or TRBV6-3 with TRBJ1-1; TRBD1 aligns across 9 bases. The germline CDR1 and CDR2 sequences are MNHEY and SVGEGT. The CDR3 has 14 residues. The trim removed 6 bases at V and 1 base at J, leaving 3 bases unmatched. The CDR3 loop is CASSPDRGNTEAFF. For the CDR3, the DNA is TGTGCCAGCAGCCCGGACAGGGGGAACACTGAAGCTTTCTTT.

The J gene is TRBJ1-4, the V gene TRBV7-2, with TRBD1 matching 10 bases. With V trimmed by 3 bases and J by 7 bases, 2 bases remained unmatched. Germline-derived CDR1 and CDR2 are SGHTA and FQGNSA. The CDR3 extends over 14 amino acids. This CDR3 reads CASSLTGGGEKLFF. The CDR3 region has the DNA TGTGCCAGCAGCTTGACAGGGGGCGGTGAAAAACTGTTTTTT.

The genes are TRBV6-5 and TRBJ2-2, with D tentatively TRBD1 (5 bases). Germline V CDR1 and CDR2: MNHEY, SVGAGI. The CDR3 loop spans 14 amino acids. V shed 6 bases and J shed 1 base, with 9 bases lying between them. The CDR3 nucleotides are TGTGCCAGCAGCCGCACAGGGAACACCGGGGAGCTGTTTTTT. It is translated as CASSRTGNTGELFF.

The CDR3 sequence is CASSLQGQETQYF. In DNA, the CDR3 is TGCGCCAGCAGCCTACAGGGGCAAGAGACCCAGTACTTC. The genes are TRBV4-1 and TRBJ2-5; 7 bases map to TRBD1. V was clipped by 4 bases and J by 2 bases; unmatched bases: 1. This CDR3 has 13 amino acids. Germline CDR1 MGHRA, CDR2 YSYEKL.

The rearrangement links TRBV3-1 (or the pseudogene TRBV3-2) to TRBJ1-2; D call uncertain. Trimming pared 0 bases from V and 3 bases from J, leaving 11 bases between. Germline V gene lookup returns CDR1 LGHDT and CDR2 YNNKEL (reference sequence). This CDR3 is built from 15 residues. The CDR3 protein is CASSQDKRLYYGYTF. For the CDR3, the DNA is TGTGCCAGCAGCCAAGATAAGAGGCTCTACTATGGCTACACCTTC.

This rearrangement joins TRBV5-1 to TRBJ1-1; D not resolved. This CDR3 region has 12 residues. V shed 6 bases and J shed 1 base, with 7 bases lying between them. The germline V gene has CDR1 SGHRS and CDR2 YFSETQ. In nucleotides, the CDR3 is TGCGCCAGCAAAGAACAGAACACTGAAGCTTTCTTT. It is translated as CASKEQNTEAFF.

The gene calls are TRBV5-1 and TRBJ1-2, with D possibly TRBD1 on 5 matching bases. V was cut by 2 bases and J by 3 bases, with 8 bases left in between. The CDR3 loop spans 13 amino acids. Germline V gene sequence: CDR1 SGHRS, CDR2 YFSETQ. CDR3 residues: CASSFDRHYGYTF. CDR3 sequence (DNA): TGCGCCAGCAGCTTTGACAGACACTATGGCTACACCTTC.

The genes are TRBV11-3 and TRBJ2-3; TRBD2 matches at 10 bases. The V gene end was trimmed by 2 bases and the J gene end by 1 base; junction bases not matched to a gene: 6. The CDR3 is 17 residues long. Germline V CDR1 and CDR2: SGHNT, YENEEA. DNA of the CDR3: TGTGCCAGCAGCTTATCCCCTAGCGGGAGAGGCACAGATACGCAGTATTTT. It codes for CASSLSPSGRGTDTQYF.

The rearrangement uses TRBV28 and TRBJ2-3; TRBD2 matches 7 bases. J lost 2 bases, V lost 6 bases, and 14 bases had no gene match. This CDR3 is 17 amino acids long. Germline CDR1 MDHEN, CDR2 SYDVKM. In DNA, the CDR3 is TGTGCCAGCAGAACCACGGGGAGGGCCTTTTCCACAGATACGCAGTATTTT. Its protein is CASRTTGRAFSTDTQYF.

The V call is TRBV11-2, the J call TRBJ1-1; D gene unclear. Germline CDR1 is SGHAT and CDR2 is FQNNGV. The CDR3 runs 11 residues. V gave up 1 base and J gave up 8 bases, with 5 bases separating them. The CDR3 DNA follows: TGTGCCAGCAGCTTAGGCCGGGAAGCTTTCTTT. Protein sequence: CASSLGREAFF.

J is TRBJ1-4 and V is TRBV18, with 7 bases fitting TRBD1. The CDR3 has 15 amino acids. CDR1 is KGHSH, CDR2 LQKENI, per germline. The V gene end was trimmed by 0 bases and the J gene end by 8 bases; junction bases not matched to a gene: 6. For the CDR3, the DNA is TGTGCCAGCTCACCACCTGAAGGGGGCGGCGAAAAACTGTTTTTT. Protein sequence: CASSPPEGGGEKLFF.

The V and J genes are TRBV10-1 and TRBJ2-7, with D uncertain. V gave up 0 bases and J gave up 3 bases, with 6 bases separating them. The CDR3 is 13 amino acids. Germline V gene data show CDR1 as WNHNN and CDR2 as SYGVQD (reference sequence). The CDR3 spells CASSESLSYEQYF. In DNA, the CDR3 is TGCGCCAGCAGTGAGTCCCTCAGCTACGAGCAGTACTTC.

The J gene is TRBJ2-5, the V gene TRBV7-9, with a possible D match to TRBD2 (6 bases). V lost 5 bases, J lost 4 bases, and 23 bases lay in between. The CDR3 consists of 17 residues. Germline CDR1 reads SEHNR; CDR2 reads FQNEAQ (reference sequence). The CDR3 bases are TGTGCCAGCAGCGAAGTCGGATGGGGGGAGGTTCGAGAGACCCAGTACTTC. It encodes CASSEVGWGEVRETQYF.